This T cell receptor beta chain was sequenced during a study of blood T cell repertoires in COVID-19. Looked up from germline, CDR1 is SGHNT and CDR2 is YENEEA. Trimming took off 0 bases at V and 8 bases at J, with 14 bases between the two ends. CDR3 size: 15 residues. The protocol was immunoSEQ multiplex PCR, while the TCRdb copy is restricted to in-frame clones and leaves out a portion. The sample lists almost 250,000 clones, roughly 85% occurring once. The sequencing input was PBMCs or T cells enriched from blood (not recorded which). This receptor was identified in a woman aged 45 to 65 with acute COVID-19. This sequence joins TRBV11-3 and TRBJ2-1; possibly TRBD1 for D (6 bases). CDR3 coding DNA: TGTGCCAGCAGCTTAGATCCTACCCAGGGGCATGAGCAGTTCTTC. Translated, it gives CASSLDPTQGHEQFF.